The present TCR beta chain was sequenced within a study of cytomegalovirus exposure and HLA in healthy donors. CDR3 length equals 14 residues. The germline CDR1 and CDR2 sequences are MNHEY and SMNVEV (reference sequence). Trimming took off 2 bases at V and 3 bases at J, with 8 bases between the two ends. The PCR contained 60 Vbeta and 13 Jbeta primers. Data came from immunoSEQ multiplex PCR; TCRdb stores just in-frame clones and leaves some out. The table has around 130,000 clones, approximately 80% seen once. Sequencing was carried out using PBMCs. The receptor's source is a woman younger than 35 in good health and CMV-seronegative. The chain employs TRBV27 and TRBJ1-5; TRBD1 might be the D (5 bases). CDR3 sequence reads: CASSLQGLNQPQHF. DNA for the CDR3: TGTGCCAGCAGTTTACAGGGCCTCAATCAGCCCCAGCATTTT.